The TCR beta chain described here comes from a study of T cells in Graves' hyperthyroidism and ophthalmopathy. Study-wide results and limits: Ophthalmopathy prediction by the model preceded onset by a median approximately six months.

Amplified TCR beta CDR3 regions came from RNA transcripts. With the HTBI primer set, the TCR CDR3 went through a first round of RT-PCR. TCRdb recomputed calls from the multiplex PCR reads with MiXCR, one row per CDR3 protein. Among about 500,000 distinct CDR3 sequences listed, 15% to 20% were seen once. Germline V gene sequence: CDR1 MDHEN, CDR2 SYDVKM. The CDR3 spans 12 residues. Trimming shortened V by 4 bases and J by 4 bases, and 7 bases separated the two germline ends. This clonotype was seen many times. Its specificity is unknown. Sequenced input: blood. This chain links TRBV28 with TRBJ2-5; D not resolved. The sequence was collected from a woman in her late teens or twenties with Graves' ophthalmopathy. CDR3 sequence: CASSSSLETQYF. In DNA, the CDR3 is TGTGCCAGCAGTTCCTCCCTAGAGACCCAGTACTTC.